This T cell receptor (beta chain) originates from a study of shared T cell receptors in the human thymus. Deletions cut 2 bases from V and 2 bases from J, with 6 bases between. Germline-derived CDR1 and CDR2 are MRHNA and SNTAGT. CDR3 size: 14 residues. The assay was immunoSEQ multiplex PCR, and TCRdb's table has in-frame clones only and misses some. The sample has about 660,000 clones, roughly 90% seen once. The sample also formed part of further work on human thymus T cells. Per that paper: Thymic resections from corrective heart surgery supplied the tissue. What related research reported was that thymic repertoires overlapped highly among unrelated individuals.

The J gene is TRBJ2-2, the V gene TRBV6-4; D not resolved. The receptor's source is a boy younger than two with a congenital heart defect. Sequencing was carried out using thymocytes. CDR3 protein: CASSDGPNTGELFF. The CDR3 DNA follows: TGTGCCAGCAGTGACGGGCCTAACACCGGGGAGCTGTTTTTT.